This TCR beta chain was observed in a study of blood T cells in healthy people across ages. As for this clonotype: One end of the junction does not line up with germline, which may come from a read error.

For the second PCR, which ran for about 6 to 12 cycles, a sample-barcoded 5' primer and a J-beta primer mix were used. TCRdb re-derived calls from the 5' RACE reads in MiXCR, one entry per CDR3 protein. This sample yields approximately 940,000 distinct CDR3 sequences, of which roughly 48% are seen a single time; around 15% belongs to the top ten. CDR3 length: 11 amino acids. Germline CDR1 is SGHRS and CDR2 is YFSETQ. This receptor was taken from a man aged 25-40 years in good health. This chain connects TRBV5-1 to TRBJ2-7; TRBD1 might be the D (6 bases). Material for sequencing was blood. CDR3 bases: TGCGCCAACAGCTCGACAGGCGGGCAGTACTTC. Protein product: CANSSTGGQYF.